This is a list of T cell receptor beta chains from one sample in a study of T-cell reconstitution after alpha-beta-depleted transplantation in children. TCRdb re-derived calls from the PCR reads in MiXCR, one entry per CDR3 protein. The repertoire includes tens of thousands of distinct CDR3 sequences, roughly 18% of them detected once, and approximately 55% sits in the top ten. Source: PBMCs, mostly from graft donor cells, taken 360 days after TCRalphabeta/CD19-depleted stem cell transplant. The receptors shown here come from a male patient aged 2-15 years who had a stem cell transplant for acute lymphoblastic leukemia, so the T cells may come from the graft donor. CDR3s include the opening cysteine and the closing phenylalanine or tryptophan. D genes are given only for firm matches. Not all rows give a size; the values are once, few, many and, for expanded clones, a class.

TRBV11-1,TRBJ2-7,NA,TRBD1,TGTGCCAGCAGCTCCCTTAGCCCGCTACAGGGGGCGGCCTACGAGCAGTACTTC,CASSSLSPLQGAAYEQYF
TRBV12-3/TRBV12-4,TRBJ2-1,many,TRBD2,TGTGCCAGCAGTTTCAGAGCGGGGGCCTACAATGAGCAGTTCTTC,CASSFRAGAYNEQFF
TRBV12-3/TRBV12-4,TRBJ2-1,NA,NA,TGTGCCAGCAGCACACCTCGGGTCAGATCCGAGCAGTTCTTC,CASSTPRVRSEQFF
TRBV6-5,TRBJ2-2,many,NA,TGTGCCAGCAGTTACCGGACCGGGGAGCTGTTTTTT,CASSYRTGELFF
TRBV4-1,TRBJ1-1,NA,NA,TGCGCCAGCAGCCAAGTTCTAACCGGGACAGAAGCTTTCTTT,CASSQVLTGTEAFF
TRBV13,TRBJ2-7,few,TRBD1,TGTGCCAGCAGCATTGCCGGACAGGGAATCTACGAGCAGTACTTC,CASSIAGQGIYEQYF
TRBV3-1,TRBJ2-7,few,NA,TGTGCCAGCAGCCAATCGAGGATCTACGAGCAGTACTTC,CASSQSRIYEQYF
TRBV5-1,TRBJ1-6,few,NA,TGCGCCAGCAGCTTGTCAAGTGGAGGGGGTAAAAATAATTCTCCCCTCCACTTT,CASSLSSGGGKNNSPLHF
TRBV12-3/TRBV12-4,TRBJ1-1,few,NA,TGTGCCAGCAGTTTGGGGATCGACGGGGACCCCTACGAAGCTTTCTTT,CASSLGIDGDPYEAFF
TRBV11-2,TRBJ2-7,NA,NA,TGTGCCAGCAGCTTCCGGTCCGCCTCCTACGAGCAGTACTTC,CASSFRSASYEQYF
TRBV5-1,TRBJ2-5,few,NA,TGCGCCAGCAGCAAACAGGGATTCGGGCAAGAGACCCAGTACTTC,CASSKQGFGQETQYF
TRBV10-3,TRBJ2-1,few,TRBD2,TGTGCCATCAGGGCTAGCGGGATTTTCCACAATGAGCAGTTCTTC,CAIRASGIFHNEQFF
TRBV10-1,TRBJ1-1,many,TRBD1,TGCGCCAGCAGTGACCACCGGGACAGGGGGGTTGTAGCTTTCTTT,CASSDHRDRGVVAFF
TRBV7-6,TRBJ2-3,few,TRBD1,TGTGCCAGCAGCCGGACAGGGGCTGTCACAGATACGCAGTATTTT,CASSRTGAVTDTQYF
TRBV25-1,TRBJ2-7,NA,NA,TGTGCCAGCAGTGCCCTTACGGGGGGCCTACCTACCTACGAGCAGTACTTC,CASSALTGGLPTYEQYF
TRBV7-9,TRBJ2-7,many,NA,TGTGCCAGCAGCTTCCCCGATCCCTACGAGCAGTACTTC,CASSFPDPYEQYF
TRBV12-3/TRBV12-4,TRBJ2-2,few,NA,TGTGCCAGCAGTTTTTTAGGCGGGGAGCTGTTTTTT,CASSFLGGELFF
TRBV27,TRBJ2-2,NA,NA,TGTGCCAGCACCGATGCCGGACTTCCCACCGGGGAGCTGTTTTTT,CASTDAGLPTGELFF
TRBV6-5,TRBJ1-1,many,NA,TGTGCCACCAGATACGGGGGACAACGGACTGAAGCTTTCTTT,CATRYGGQRTEAFF
TRBV6-5,TRBJ2-7,few,NA,TGTGCCAGCAGTTACTCGACCAGTAGGGGCTCCTACGAGCAGTACTTC,CASSYSTSRGSYEQYF
TRBV20-1,TRBJ2-3,few,NA,TGCAGTGCTAGTGGAGGGCGCACAGATACGCAGTATTTT,CSASGGRTDTQYF
TRBV6-1,TRBJ2-2,once,NA,TGTGCCAGCAAGCCAAGGGGTAGGACCGACCGTAACACCGGGGAGCTGTTTTTT,CASKPRGRTDRNTGELFF
TRBV29-1,TRBJ2-7,few,NA,TGCAGCGTTGGGAACTTAGGGAGGGGGTTTTCCTACGAGCAGTACTTC,CSVGNLGRGFSYEQYF
TRBV5-1,TRBJ2-3,NA,TRBD2,TGCGCCAGCAGCGTTCTAGCGGGAGGGCCCGATACGCAGTATTTT,CASSVLAGGPDTQYF
TRBV12-3/TRBV12-4,TRBJ2-1,few,TRBD2,TGTGCCAGCAGTTTAGATATCGGGAGGAGTTACAATGAGCAGTTCTTC,CASSLDIGRSYNEQFF
TRBV7-9,TRBJ2-1,NA,NA,TGTGCCAGCAGCTTAGGAGTTCGGGTTAGTGAGCAGTTCTTC,CASSLGVRVSEQFF
TRBV12-3/TRBV12-4,TRBJ2-3,NA,NA,TGTGCCAGCAAGAGGGCCGCGGATACGCAGTATTTT,CASKRAADTQYF
TRBV4-1,TRBJ2-1,few,TRBD2,TGCGCCAGCAGCCAAGTTCCTAGCGGCCAGAGGGACGATGAGCAGTTCTTC,CASSQVPSGQRDDEQFF
TRBV27,TRBJ1-2,many,NA,TGTGCCAGCAGCGCCGGGACTACTAACTATGGCTACACCTTC,CASSAGTTNYGYTF
TRBV7-3,TRBJ2-1,NA,NA,TGTGCCAGCAGCTTTCGAGGAAACAATGAGCAGTTCTTC,CASSFRGNNEQFF
TRBV11-3,TRBJ2-1,NA,NA,TGTGCCAGCAGTCCGGACAACTACAATGAGCAGTTCTTC,CASSPDNYNEQFF
TRBV6-1,TRBJ2-3,NA,NA,TGTGCCAGCAGTGCCCTTGTACAGCCCGCCGACACAGATACGCAGTATTTT,CASSALVQPADTDTQYF
TRBV12-3/TRBV12-4,TRBJ1-3,NA,NA,TGTGCCAGCAGCGCGATTGCCGGTCCCTCTGGAAACACCATATATTTT,CASSAIAGPSGNTIYF
TRBV28,TRBJ2-5,NA,NA,TGTGCCAGCAGTTCGATCGCTCAGGAGGAAGAGACCCAGTACTTC,CASSSIAQEEETQYF
TRBV11-3,TRBJ2-1,few,TRBD2,TGTGCCAGCAGCTCCCGACCCCAACTAGCGGGAGGTCGGAGCTCCTACAATGAGCAGTTCTTC,CASSSRPQLAGGRSSYNEQFF
TRBV29-1,TRBJ2-2,NA,NA,TGCAGCGTTGCCACAGGATGGGCCGGGGAGCTGTTTTTT,CSVATGWAGELFF
TRBV5-1,TRBJ2-7,many,TRBD2,TGCGCCAGCAGCGAGGGACTAGCGGGATACGAGCAGTACTTC,CASSEGLAGYEQYF
TRBV11-2,TRBJ2-7,few,NA,TGTGCCAGCAGCTTTTTCCTGAGCTCCTACGAGCAGTACTTC,CASSFFLSSYEQYF
TRBV6-5,TRBJ2-7,NA,TRBD1,TGTGCCAGCAGTTACTCGTTAGGGGGCGCGTACGAGCAGTACTTC,CASSYSLGGAYEQYF
TRBV2,TRBJ2-5,many,TRBD1,TGTGCCAGCGCGAGACAGGGAAATAGGAGGGAGACCCAGTACTTC,CASARQGNRRETQYF
TRBV12-3/TRBV12-4,TRBJ2-3,few,TRBD2,TGTGCCAGCACCTCAGGACTAGCGGGGTCTAGCACAGATACGCAGTATTTT,CASTSGLAGSSTDTQYF
TRBV5-1,TRBJ2-7,NA,TRBD1,TGCGCCAGCAGCTTGGCCGGACAGGGCTACGAGCAGTACTTC,CASSLAGQGYEQYF
TRBV27,TRBJ2-1,few,TRBD1,TGTGCCAGCAGTTTAAAGGGGGCAGGGAGAGATGAGCAGTTCTTC,CASSLKGAGRDEQFF
TRBV3-1,TRBJ2-1,many,TRBD2,TGTGCCAGCAGCCTCGTAGCGGGAGGGTTCTACAATGAGCAGTTCTTC,CASSLVAGGFYNEQFF
TRBV20-1,TRBJ2-1,NA,TRBD2,TGCAGTGCTAACACTAGACCTAGCGGGAGGTACAATGAGCAGTTCTTC,CSANTRPSGRYNEQFF
TRBV6-1,TRBJ2-7,NA,TRBD2,TGTGCCAGCACCCAAGGACTAGCGGGAACCTACGAGCAGTACTTC,CASTQGLAGTYEQYF
TRBV5-7,TRBJ2-6,once,TRBD1,TGTGCCAGCAGGGATCGGACAGGGAGCCCTGGGGCCAACGTCCTGACTTTC,CASRDRTGSPGANVLTF
TRBV6-1,TRBJ2-5,NA,NA,TGTGCCAGCAGTGACGGGATCAGGGGGGTTCAAGAGACCCAGTACTTC,CASSDGIRGVQETQYF
TRBV4-2,TRBJ2-7,many,TRBD2,TGTGCCAGCAGCCAATCTAGCGGGGGGCTTAGGGAGCAGTACTTC,CASSQSSGGLREQYF
TRBV12-3/TRBV12-4,TRBJ1-2,few,TRBD1,TGTGCCAGCAGTTCGAACTCACAGGGGGCATACTATGGCTACACCTTC,CASSSNSQGAYYGYTF
TRBV29-1,TRBJ1-1,few,NA,TGCAGCGTTAGGGCCCCTGGCACTGAAGCTTTCTTT,CSVRAPGTEAFF
TRBV2,TRBJ1-1,few,NA,TGTGCCAGCAGTGATTTAAGGTCGATGAACACTGAAGCTTTCTTT,CASSDLRSMNTEAFF
TRBV11-3,TRBJ2-1,NA,TRBD2,TGTGCCAGCAGCCTTCGGGAGGGACTCTACAATGAGCAGTTCTTC,CASSLREGLYNEQFF